This T cell receptor beta chain derives from a study of shared clonotypes between healthy human individuals (dated by TCRdb to 2018 to 2021). About the study as a whole: A couple of women and a few men aged 18 to 49 years were included in the cohort. For each donor, CD4 naive and CD4 memory were each given three plates, CD8 naive was given two plates, and CD8 memory was given one plate. To estimate repertoire size and how much clonotypes are shared between individuals, the study performed deep sequencing of blood TCR repertoires from 4 to 6 healthy adults. Libraries were prepared and TCR repertoires were sequenced by different laboratories using diverse techniques, in order to increase sequencing depth and limit assay-specific biases. Leukapheresis yielded between about 0.85 and 9 billion PBMCs per donor.

What the work shows at the level of the full study, not this receptor alone: Compared with non-shared clonotypes, the clonotypes found in all four sorted-subset donors had higher generation probabilities. Sampling was restricted to blood, and TCR repertoires in tissues likely differ from the TCR repertoires found in blood. Based on pairwise subsampling, the degree of clonotype sharing among donors was expected to be affected by sequencing depth. Incomplete sequencing was indicated by rarefaction of sorted-subset datasets, despite the large sequencing depth. Across a handful of donors, 4.5% to 6.5% of naive CD4, roughly 3.8% of naive CD8, roughly 2.2% of memory CD4, and 0.4% of memory CD8 clonotypes were shared. Naive subsets generally had larger estimated clonotype richness than memory subsets did. The genetic and exposure-history diversity represented was limited by the small number of donors.

TCR CDR3 regions were amplified from genomic DNA by multiplex PCR using the deep immunoSEQ assay. Extracted genomic DNA from each cell subset was distributed evenly across all wells of several immunoSEQ 96-well plates, and each plate was treated as a replicate. For sorted subsets, around 0.2 ug genomic DNA, equal to 30,000 to 35,000 T cell genomes, was loaded into each replicate PCR. Purified libraries were measured with a Qubit 3.0 fluorometer, size-checked on a Bioanalyzer 2100, and measured again with the KAPA Library Quantification kit. Each immunoSEQ 96-well plate was sequenced on its own single-read 150-cycle Illumina NextSeq 550 flow cell. In the original analysis: Because only junctional sequences without quality scores were contained in the immunoSEQ output, filtering matching that applied to full-length reads could not be performed. To assign V/J genes and CDR3, sequences were annotated using PyIR, a Python wrapper for IgBLAST v1.9, with IMGT germline references. Any read was removed if the V/J assignment was weak (E-value above 1e-6), the CDR3 was missing, or the read contained stop codons, out-of-frame junctions, or ambiguous translated residues. A V3J clonotype was defined by an identical inferred V gene, J gene, and CDR3 amino acid sequence. Percentage overlap between repertoires was computed as shared unique clonotypes divided by the size of the smaller repertoire. Three approaches were used to assess repertoire richness: RTK rarefaction, the Chao1 estimator, and Recon v2.1 estimates of unobserved clonotypes. Generation probabilities for all TCRbeta clonotypes obtained by the gDNA method from a handful of donors were computed using OLGA. Imported from immuneACCESS, the table was reduced by TCRdb to in-frame sequences with V and J called. These copies leave out some clones; in studies compared against another copy, an unresolved V gene accounts for under half, and the cause of the remainder is not known. That table furnishes V, J and clone size, whereas the DNA furnished D and trimming. Counted in this sample were roughly 2.6 million clones; around 94% of them appeared once. Clones ranked in the top ten supply over 0.12% of the sample.

Donors were healthy HIV-negative adults with no recently reported acute infections or vaccinations. Every donor was a Caucasian adult living in Nashville, Tennessee, USA. CD4+ T cells were enriched by magnetic negative selection; naive cells were then positively selected on CD45RA, and the negative fraction formed the memory subset. Blood was collected by leukapheresis, and PBMCs were isolated by Ficoll-Histopaque density gradient centrifugation and then cryopreserved in liquid nitrogen vapor phase. Analytical flow cytometry was used to check the purity and quantity of every magnetically sorted T cell population. Each sorted fraction had its genomic DNA isolated and then quantified by UV absorbance on a Nanodrop 2000c. As for this clone: This receptor's antigen is unknown. No quality values exist for individual bases; no much larger clone is one base distant.

The junction shows trimming of 0 bases on V and 4 bases on J, plus 12 bases between the germline ends. The germline V gene encodes CDR1 MGHRA and CDR2 YSYEKL. The CDR3 runs 15 residues from the cysteine to the phenylalanine. The read is trimmed to its CDR3 DNA, 45 bases read in frame from base 1. This sequence originates from a man aged 18 to 30 in good health. Sequencing was carried out using naive CD4+ T cells sorted from blood. The sample's cell subset or site label, decoded: CD45RA+ positively selected. The chain is encoded by TRBV4-1 joined to TRBJ1-2, with a tentative D gene TRBD1 over 5 matching bases. The sequence in DNA is TGCGCCAGCAGCCAAGAAACCCAGGGCCTCTATGGCTACACCTTC. It translates as CASSQETQGLYGYTF.